These 12 T cell receptor beta chains were all obtained from the same sample, sequenced in a study of T cell clonotyping in hematopoietic cell transplantation. The repertoire was sequenced with immunoSEQ multiplex PCR; TCRdb's copy has only in-frame clones and lacks some. The sample has approximately 13,000 clones, 95% to 98% seen once. The source was peripheral blood mononuclear cells, collected 30 days after allogeneic stem cell transplant. Every receptor here comes from a female patient between 50 and 59 years old who had an allogeneic stem cell transplant from an unrelated donor, so T cells may come from the graft donor. Some clones in this sample may be carry-over from other donors' samples.

The chain is built from TRBV9 and TRBJ1-3; 7 bases map to TRBD1. The CDR3 length is 17 residues. CDR1 and CDR2 (germline): SGDLS, YYNGEE. The V gene end was trimmed by 4 bases and the J gene end by 0 bases; junction bases not matched to a gene: 10. As DNA, the CDR3 is TGTGCCAGCAGCCCCCAAGGACAGGTAGCCTCTGGAAACACCATATATTTT. It specifies CASSPQGQVASGNTIYF.

The chain carries TRBV30 and TRBJ1-4, with 7 bases identical to TRBD1. This CDR3 region has 13 residues. Trimming cost V 6 bases and J 5 bases; bases outside gene matches: 6. Germline V gene sequence: CDR1 GTSNPN, CDR2 SVGIG (reference sequence). The CDR3 sequence: CACLRDRNEKLFF. DNA for the CDR3: TGTGCCTGTCTCCGGGACAGAAATGAAAAACTGTTTTTT.

This CDR3 is CASSLWGMVGDTQYF. Here the CDR3 DNA reads TGTGCCAGCAGCTTATGGGGCATGGTGGGAGATACGCAGTATTTT. The chain couples TRBV7-3 to TRBJ2-3; maybe TRBD1 (5 bases). This CDR3 spans 15 amino acids. Trimming removed 2 bases from V and 5 bases from J, with 14 bases in between. Germline loops: CDR1 SGHTA, CDR2 FQGTGA.

This chain connects TRBV30 to TRBJ1-3; D not certain. With 3 bases removed from V and 0 bases from J, the gap between germline ends came to 6 bases. CDR1 is GTSNPN, CDR2 SVGIG, per germline (reference sequence). CDR3 length: 13 amino acids. Here the CDR3 DNA reads TGTGCCTGGAGGCTCATCTCTGGAAACACCATATATTTT. As protein: CAWRLISGNTIYF.

The chain links TRBV6-6 to TRBJ1-6, with D unclear. Trimming pared 4 bases from V and 6 bases from J, leaving 13 bases between. Looked up from germline, CDR1 is MNHNY and CDR2 is SVGAGI (reference sequence). The CDR3 has 15 residues. The CDR3 DNA reads TGTGCCAGCAGTTGGCCCCAGGATTCTAATTCACCCCTCCACTTT. It encodes CASSWPQDSNSPLHF.

The chain links TRBV4-1 to TRBJ1-4; D is unresolved. The germline V and J ends were trimmed by 2 bases and 10 bases, with 14 bases remaining between them. The germline CDR1 and CDR2 sequences are MGHRA and YSYEKL. The CDR3 consists of 14 residues. CDR3 nucleotide sequence: TGCGCCAGCAGCCAACTAAGAGTTATCGGAAAACTGTTTTTT. Residues: CASSQLRVIGKLFF.

This clone came up once. The gene calls are TRBV25-1 and TRBJ1-1; D is uncertain. V shed 2 bases and J shed 10 bases, with 5 bases lying between them. CDR1 is MGHDK, CDR2 SYGVNS, per germline. The CDR3 has 10 residues. The CDR3 loop is CASSEGVAFF. CDR3 nucleotide sequence: TGTGCCAGCAGTGAAGGGGTAGCTTTCTTT.

V is TRBV5-6 and J is TRBJ2-1, with 7 bases aligning to TRBD2. Germline trimming cut 4 bases from V and 0 bases from J; bases unmatched to any gene: 7. Looked up from germline, CDR1 is SGHDT and CDR2 is YYEEEE. CDR3 length: 16 amino acids. In DNA form, the CDR3 reads TGTGCCAGCAGCCTCGGGGGGACGAGCTCCTACAATGAGCAGTTCTTC. This sequence encodes CASSLGGTSSYNEQFF.

This chain uses TRBV30 with TRBJ2-5, with 12 nucleotides matching TRBD2. The CDR3 sequence is 15 residues long. Germline lookup yields CDR1 GTSNPN and CDR2 SVGIG (reference sequence). The trim removed 3 bases at V and 1 base at J, leaving 3 bases unmatched. CDR3 sequence: CAWRTSGGSQETQYF. Here the CDR3 DNA reads TGTGCCTGGAGAACTAGCGGGGGGTCCCAAGAGACCCAGTACTTC.

The chain links TRBV19 to TRBJ2-2; D might be TRBD2 (5 bases). This CDR3 spans 13 amino acids. V was pared by 5 bases and J by 8 bases, with 12 bases between. Germline CDR1 and CDR2: LNHDA and SQIVND (reference sequence). CDR3 DNA sequence: TGTGCCAGTAGTCCGGGGATTTTGGGGGAGCTGTTTTTT. Amino acid sequence: CASSPGILGELFF.

The CDR3, as DNA: TGTGCCAGCAGTTTCGTTGGACAGGGAGATTCACCCCTCCACTTT. It translates to CASSFVGQGDSPLHF. The rearrangement joins TRBV2 to TRBJ1-6, with 8 nucleotides matching TRBD1. This CDR3 has 15 amino acids. The V and J ends lost 5 bases and 8 bases, in that order; junction bases with no gene match: 8. Germline V gene sequence: CDR1 SNHLY, CDR2 FYNNEI. The whole variable domain, remainder taken from reference TRBV2 and TRBJ1-6, is EPEVTQTPSHQVTQMGQEVILRCVPISNHLYFYWYRQILGQKVEFLVSFYNNEISEKSEIFDDQFSVERPDGSNFTLKIRSTKLEDSAMYFCASSFVGQGDSPLHFGNGTRLTVT.

V gene TRBV2 combines with J gene TRBJ2-1, with D unresolved. V was pared by 8 bases and J by 2 bases, with 7 bases between. The CDR3 consists of 12 residues. Per the germline V gene, CDR1 is SNHLY and CDR2 is FYNNEI. CDR3 sequence reads: CASHDTYNEQFF. CDR3 bases: TGTGCCAGCCACGATACCTACAATGAGCAGTTCTTC.